A single sample is the source of the 13 T cell receptor beta chains below, sequenced in a study of cytomegalovirus exposure and HLA in healthy donors. PCR primers comprised 60 Vbeta and 13 Jbeta primers. Using immunoSEQ multiplex PCR, the repertoire was profiled, and TCRdb retains in-frame clones only, with some absent. The sample has around 100,000 clones; the top ten hold 3% to 3.5%. Sequencing was done on a sample of PBMCs. The receptors originated from a woman aged 30 to 39 in good health and CMV-seronegative.

This sequence joins TRBV15 and TRBJ2-7; TRBD1 matches at 9 bases. CDR1 and CDR2 (germline): LNHNV, YYDKDF (reference sequence). V gave up 0 bases and J gave up 1 base; unmatched junction bases: 13. CDR3 size: 19 residues. The CDR3 loop reads CATSREIAGQGVFSYEQYF. The CDR3 DNA sequence: TGTGCCACCAGCAGAGAAATCGCGGGACAGGGAGTATTTTCCTACGAGCAGTACTTC. Together with reference TRBV15 and TRBJ2-7, the CDR3 gives the full variable domain: DAMVIQNPRYQVTQFGKPVTLSCSQTLNHNVMYWYQQKSSQAPKLLFHYYDKDFNNEADTPDNFQSRRPNTSFCFLDIRSPGLGDTAMYLCATSREIAGQGVFSYEQYFGPGTRLTVT.

The gene calls are TRBV27 and TRBJ1-6, with 9 bases that match TRBD1. The V gene's germline CDR1 is MNHEY and CDR2 SMNVEV (reference sequence). CDR3 length equals 14 residues. With V trimmed by 7 bases and J by 9 bases, 7 bases remained unmatched. The CDR3 loop is CASTKTGGGSPLHF. CDR3 bases: TGTGCCAGCACCAAGACAGGGGGGGGTTCACCCCTCCACTTT.

The chain recombines TRBV5-1 with TRBJ1-1; 10 bases map to TRBD1. This CDR3 region has 13 residues. The trim removed 3 bases at V and 4 bases at J, leaving 0 bases unmatched. Germline loops: CDR1 SGHRS, CDR2 YFSETQ. The CDR3 DNA follows: TGCGCCAGCAGCTGGGACAGGGGCACTGAAGCTTTCTTT. Its translation is CASSWDRGTEAFF.

The chain has TRBV27 and TRBJ1-1; D might be TRBD1 (5 bases). CDR1 MNHEY and CDR2 SMNVEV come from the germline V gene (reference sequence). The V and J ends lost 5 bases and 1 base respectively, with 17 bases between them. The CDR3 extends over 16 amino acids. The CDR3 DNA is TGTGCCAGCAGTCTGACAAAATTCCAGGGGAACACTGAAGCTTTCTTT. It yields the protein CASSLTKFQGNTEAFF.

The chain combines TRBV5-1 with TRBJ2-5; 7 bases align to TRBD2. After removal of 2 bases from V and 5 bases from J, the junction contained 0 bases not matched to a gene. The CDR3 has 12 amino acids. Germline V gene sequence: CDR1 SGHRS, CDR2 YFSETQ. CDR3 protein: CASSFGRETQYF. CDR3 sequence (DNA): TGCGCCAGCAGCTTCGGGAGGGAGACCCAGTACTTC.

Here the CDR3 reads CASSESFNYGYTF. CDR3 nucleotides: TGTGCCAGCAGCGAGAGTTTCAACTATGGCTACACCTTC. This chain links TRBV7-9 with TRBJ1-2, with D uncertain. Trimming pared 5 bases from V and 2 bases from J, leaving 9 bases between. The germline V gene has CDR1 SEHNR and CDR2 FQNEAQ (reference sequence). This CDR3 comprises 13 residues.

This chain joins TRBV4-1 and TRBJ2-3; D not certain. V lost 1 base, J lost 2 bases, and 13 bases lay in between. The germline V gene encodes CDR1 MGHRA and CDR2 YSYEKL. CDR3 size: 16 residues. In DNA form, the CDR3 reads TGCGCCAGCAGCCAAGTAGCCTCCTCCCTCACAGATACGCAGTATTTT. Translating gives CASSQVASSLTDTQYF.

V is TRBV30 and J is TRBJ1-4; weak D call: TRBD1 (5 bases). V lost 3 bases and J 4 bases, leaving 15 bases between the germline ends. The CDR3 covers 15 residues. Germline V gene lookup returns CDR1 GTSNPN and CDR2 SVGIG (reference sequence). DNA for the CDR3: TGTGCCTGGAGGGCGACGGGGGTGATTAATGAAAAACTGTTTTTT. This sequence encodes CAWRATGVINEKLFF.

The chain has TRBV6-5 and TRBJ1-1; D is perhaps TRBD1 (6 bases). The CDR3 loop spans 14 amino acids. The V and J ends lost 7 bases and 5 bases respectively, with 17 bases between them. Germline CDR1 MNHEY, CDR2 SVGAGI. The CDR3 DNA is TGTGCCAGCAATCCGGGGGGGACACAAACTGAAGCTTTCTTT. This sequence encodes CASNPGGTQTEAFF.

The rearrangement joins TRBV5-4 to TRBJ2-7, with a possible D match to TRBD1 (6 bases). The V end lost 0 bases, the J end lost 0 bases, and 10 bases lay between the germline ends. Germline V lookup: CDR1 SGHNT, CDR2 YYREEE (reference sequence). This CDR3 has 15 amino acids. The CDR3 coding sequence is TGTGCCAGCAGCTTGGATTCCAGGGGCTCCTACGAGCAGTACTTC. The encoded protein is CASSLDSRGSYEQYF.

This chain connects TRBV6-1 to TRBJ1-5, with a weak D call TRBD1 (5 bases). The CDR3 spans 13 residues. The V and J ends lost 3 bases and 7 bases respectively, with 10 bases between them. Germline V gene data show CDR1 as MNHNS and CDR2 as SASEGT. The CDR3 region has the DNA TGTGCCAGCAGTGACAGGGTGAGGCAGCCCCAGCATTTT. Translating gives CASSDRVRQPQHF.

V usage is TRBV19 and J usage is TRBJ1-1; 8 bases match TRBD1. V dropped 6 bases and J dropped 1; count of bases not matched to a gene: 10. CDR1 and CDR2 (germline): LNHDA, SQIVND (reference sequence). The length of the CDR3 is 16 residues. DNA for the CDR3: TGTGCCAGTAGCCGGGACAGGTTCCCGAAGAACACTGAAGCTTTCTTT. This translates into CASSRDRFPKNTEAFF.

The chain links TRBV7-2 to TRBJ1-5; no clear D gene. CDR3 length: 13 amino acids. V gave up 5 bases and J gave up 10 bases, with 15 bases separating them. The V gene's germline CDR1 is SGHTA and CDR2 FQGNSA. This chain's CDR3 is CASSPRRAGPQHF. The CDR3 coding sequence is TGTGCCAGCAGCCCACGGCGCGCAGGACCCCAGCATTTT.